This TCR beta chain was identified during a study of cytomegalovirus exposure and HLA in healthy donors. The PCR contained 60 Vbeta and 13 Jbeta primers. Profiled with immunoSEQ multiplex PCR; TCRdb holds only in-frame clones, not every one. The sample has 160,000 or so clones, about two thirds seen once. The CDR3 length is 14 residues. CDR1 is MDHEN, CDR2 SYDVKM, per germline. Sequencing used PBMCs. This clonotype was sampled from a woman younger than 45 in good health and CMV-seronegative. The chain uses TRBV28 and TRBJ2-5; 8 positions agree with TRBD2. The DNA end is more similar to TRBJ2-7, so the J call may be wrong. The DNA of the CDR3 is TGTGCCAGCAATCCCCGGGGGGGGACCTACGAGCAGTACTTC. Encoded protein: CASNPRGGTYEQYF.